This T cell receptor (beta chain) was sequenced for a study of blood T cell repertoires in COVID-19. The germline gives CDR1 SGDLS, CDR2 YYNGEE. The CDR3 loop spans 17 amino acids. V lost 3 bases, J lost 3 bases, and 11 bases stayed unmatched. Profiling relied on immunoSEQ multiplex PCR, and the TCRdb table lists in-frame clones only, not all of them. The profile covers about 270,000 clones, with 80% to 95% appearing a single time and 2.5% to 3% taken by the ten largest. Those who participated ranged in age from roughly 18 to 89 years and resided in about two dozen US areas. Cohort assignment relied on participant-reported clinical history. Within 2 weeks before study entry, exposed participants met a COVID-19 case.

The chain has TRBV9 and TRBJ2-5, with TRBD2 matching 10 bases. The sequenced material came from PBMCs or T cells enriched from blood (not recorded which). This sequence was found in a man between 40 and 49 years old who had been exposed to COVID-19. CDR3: CASSALAGDGLEETQYF. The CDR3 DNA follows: TGTGCCAGCAGCGCGCTAGCGGGAGATGGGTTAGAAGAGACCCAGTACTTC.